These 20 T cell receptor beta chains originate from one sample sequenced in a study of blood T cells in healthy people across ages. A sample-barcoded 5' primer and a J-beta primer mix were used in a second PCR of about 6 to 11 cycles. TCRdb redid the calling of the 5' RACE reads with MiXCR, one entry per CDR3 protein. The data hold about 650,000 distinct CDR3 sequences, with under 65% observed a single time. The material sequenced was blood. These receptors were obtained from a woman at least 80 years old in good health.

This clonotype showed up many times. The V call is TRBV7-2, the J call TRBJ2-5, with D unclear. The germline V and J ends were trimmed by 3 bases and 5 bases, with 7 bases remaining between them. The CDR3 runs to 12 residues. The germline V gene encodes CDR1 SGHTA and CDR2 FQGNSA. CDR3 amino acids: CASSFYAETQYF. CDR3 bases: TGTGCCAGCAGCTTCTACGCGGAGACCCAGTACTTC.

This clonotype came up once. The chain couples TRBV29-1 to TRBJ2-3; the match to TRBD2 covers 7 bases. This CDR3 is built from 13 residues. Germline CDR1 and CDR2: SQVTM and ANQGSEA. V gave up 6 bases and J gave up 4 bases; unmatched junction bases: 7. CDR3 in DNA: TGCAGCGTAAAGCGGGAACGTGCAGATACGCAGTATTTT. Its protein product is CSVKRERADTQYF.

V gene TRBV27 combines with J gene TRBJ2-3; D is perhaps TRBD1 (5 bases). The V gene lost 2 bases and the J gene lost 7 bases, with 19 bases spanning the gap. The CDR3 spans 16 residues. Germline V lookup: CDR1 MNHEY, CDR2 SMNVEV (reference sequence). Here the CDR3 DNA reads TGTGCCAGCAGTTTAAAGAGAGCAGGGTCGGAAAATACGCAGTATTTT. Translating it yields CASSLKRAGSENTQYF.

This clonotype was observed at least ten times. This chain joins TRBV29-1 and TRBJ2-7; 11 nucleotides align to TRBD2. The germline CDR1 and CDR2 sequences are SQVTM and ANQGSEA. V lost 6 bases to trimming and J lost 4 bases; unmatched junction nucleotides: 8. The CDR3 covers 14 residues. The CDR3 loop reads CSVSSGTSGYEQYF. CDR3 DNA: TGCAGCGTCTCGTCCGGGACTAGCGGTTACGAGCAGTACTTC.

The chain has TRBV29-1 and TRBJ1-1; TRBD1 might be the D (6 bases). The length of the CDR3 is 15 residues. In germline, CDR1 is SQVTM, CDR2 ANQGSEA. Trimming removed 3 bases at V and 1 base at J, with 15 bases between. The DNA of the CDR3 is TGCAGCGTTGACCAAGGTAGGGGGAGGAACACTGAAGCTTTCTTT. It encodes CSVDQGRGRNTEAFF.

The table lists this clonotype with a few counts. The rearrangement links TRBV5-1 to TRBJ1-4; TRBD1 might be the D (5 bases). The CDR3 spans 15 residues. Germline V lookup: CDR1 SGHRS, CDR2 YFSETQ. The ends were cut back, 1 base at V and 4 bases at J, with 11 bases in the middle. The CDR3 nucleotides are TGCGCCAGCAGCTTGTCTGGGGCCCATAATGAAAAACTGTTTTTT. Its protein product is CASSLSGAHNEKLFF.

Points on this clonotype: This may stem from a read error, because a much larger clone lies one nucleotide away. V is TRBV7-2 and J is TRBJ2-3; D ambiguous. The CDR3 length is 13 residues. Germline CDR1 and CDR2: SGHTA and FQGNSA. The CDR3 spells CARSSQTTDTQYF. The CDR3 DNA is TGTGCCCGCAGCTCCCAGACCACAGATACGCAGTATTTT.

Only a few counts were recorded for this clonotype. The J gene is TRBJ2-5, the V gene TRBV25-1; no reliable D call. The CDR3 loop spans 13 amino acids. Germline lookup yields CDR1 MGHDK and CDR2 SYGVNS. The V end was cut by 8 bases, the J end by 10 bases, with 20 bases between. The CDR3 bases are TGTGCCAGCGGACCCCCCGGCAGCCTAATCCAGTACTTC. This sequence encodes CASGPPGSLIQYF.

This chain connects TRBV4-2 to TRBJ2-1; the match to TRBD1 covers 10 bases. This CDR3 is 17 amino acids long. Germline CDR1 is LGHNA and CDR2 is YNFKEQ. V was pared by 8 bases and J by 0 bases, with 10 bases of the junction left unmatched. In DNA form, the CDR3 reads TGTGCCAGCTGCCTTCGGACAGGGGGGTTCTCCTACAATGAGCAGTTCTTC. Protein sequence: CASCLRTGGFSYNEQFF.

This chain links TRBV5-6 with TRBJ2-7; 9 bases are a match to TRBD1. The CDR3 loop spans 15 amino acids. V was pared by 2 bases and J by 3 bases, with 6 bases of the junction left unmatched. Germline assignment: CDR1 SGHDT and CDR2 YYEEEE. This CDR3 reads CASSLPGQGLYEQYF. DNA of the CDR3: TGTGCCAGCAGCTTACCGGGACAGGGCCTCTACGAGCAGTACTTC. Full variable domain (rest looked up from reference TRBV5-6 and TRBJ2-7): DAGVTQSPTHLIKTRGQQVTLRCSPKSGHDTVSWYQQALGQGPQFIFQYYEEEERQRGNFPDRFSGHQFPNYSSELNVNALLLGDSALYLCASSLPGQGLYEQYFGPGTRLTVT.

The sample holds a few counts of this clonotype. The rearrangement links TRBV29-1 to TRBJ2-2, with 8 positions matching TRBD1. V was clipped by 7 bases and J by 4 bases; unmatched bases: 2. This CDR3 contains 12 residues. Germline values: CDR1 SQVTM, CDR2 ANQGSEA. CDR3 sequence reads: CSAGQVTGELFF. Here the CDR3 DNA reads TGCAGCGCGGGACAGGTCACCGGGGAGCTGTTTTTT.

Here the CDR3 DNA reads TGTGCCAGCAGCCAAGTCCCGCAGGGCACGGCAGATACGCAGTATTTT. Amino acids: CASSQVPQGTADTQYF. This rearrangement joins TRBV4-2 to TRBJ2-3, with a tentative D call TRBD1 (5 bases). This CDR3 is built from 16 residues. Germline CDR1 LGHNA, CDR2 YNFKEQ. With 1 base removed from V and 4 bases from J, the gap between germline ends came to 15 bases.

The V gene is TRBV10-2, the J gene TRBJ2-2; D uncertain. The CDR3 spans 12 residues. V lost 7 bases and J 6 bases, leaving 9 bases between the germline ends. Germline CDR1 is WSHSY and CDR2 is SAAADI. The CDR3 DNA sequence: TGCGCCAGCACCGCATCCTCCGGGGAGCTGTTTTTT. Translation: CASTASSGELFF.

A note on this clonotype: This may be a read error, as it is one base from a much larger clone. CDR3 loop: CSARYGTGTDTLYF. The DNA for the CDR3 is TGCAGTGCTAGATACGGGACTGGTACAGATACGCTGTATTTT. V gene TRBV20-1 combines with J gene TRBJ2-3; the D gene is possibly TRBD2 (6 bases). CDR1 and CDR2 (germline): DFQATT, SNEGSKA (reference sequence). This CDR3 has 14 residues.

This clonotype appeared many times. V is TRBV18 and J is TRBJ2-7, with D unclear. CDR3 length: 15 amino acids. V lost 6 bases to trimming and J lost 3 bases, with 18 bases between them. Germline CDR1 and CDR2: KGHSH and LQKENI. The CDR3 region is CASSDDLELGYEQYF. The CDR3 bases are TGTGCCAGCTCCGATGATTTGGAGCTGGGCTACGAGCAGTACTTC.

This clonotype appeared many times. The chain couples TRBV21-1 to TRBJ2-3; TRBD1 is the table's D call, not checked against the DNA. TRBV21-1 is annotated as a pseudogene. The CDR3 runs to 11 residues. This CDR3 is CASSNAPVQYF. The CDR3 nucleotides read TGTGCCAGCAGCAACGCCCCGGTGCAGTATTTT.

J is TRBJ2-7 and V is TRBV4-3; a weak D match, TRBD2 (5 bases). The end of the DNA aligns better with TRBJ2-5, so the J call may be wrong. This CDR3 has 14 residues. Germline CDR1 reads LGHNA; CDR2 reads YSLEER. In DNA, the CDR3 is TGCGCCAGCAGCCGCGAATTCGGGGTAGAGACCCAGTACTTC. It translates to CASSREFGVETQYF.

This clonotype was observed a single time. The V and J genes are TRBV20-1 and TRBJ2-1; no clear D. Trimming removed 0 bases from V and 2 bases from J, with 11 bases in between. Germline V CDR1 and CDR2: DFQATT, SNEGSKA (reference sequence). CDR3 size: 15 residues. CDR3 coding DNA: TGCAGTGCTAGAGAAGCCGGCCGCCCCTACAATGAGCAGTTCTTC. It encodes CSAREAGRPYNEQFF.

This rearrangement joins TRBV20-1 to TRBJ2-7, with D tentatively TRBD1 (6 bases). Germline assignment: CDR1 DFQATT and CDR2 SNEGSKA (reference sequence). V was cut by 2 bases and J by 3 bases, with 11 bases left in between. This CDR3 has 13 amino acids. In DNA, the CDR3 is TGCAGTGCTAGAAGACAGGTCGGCTACGAGCAGTACTTC. As protein: CSARRQVGYEQYF.

The sample holds one count of this clonotype. The CDR3 loop reads CASSVQSNTEAFF. The DNA of the CDR3 is TGTGCCAGCTCAGTACAGTCGAACACTGAAGCTTTCTTT. J is TRBJ1-1 and V is TRBV18; no firm D call. The germline V gene encodes CDR1 KGHSH and CDR2 LQKENI. The CDR3 is made up of 13 amino acids. Trimming removed 5 bases from V and 1 base from J, with 8 bases in between.